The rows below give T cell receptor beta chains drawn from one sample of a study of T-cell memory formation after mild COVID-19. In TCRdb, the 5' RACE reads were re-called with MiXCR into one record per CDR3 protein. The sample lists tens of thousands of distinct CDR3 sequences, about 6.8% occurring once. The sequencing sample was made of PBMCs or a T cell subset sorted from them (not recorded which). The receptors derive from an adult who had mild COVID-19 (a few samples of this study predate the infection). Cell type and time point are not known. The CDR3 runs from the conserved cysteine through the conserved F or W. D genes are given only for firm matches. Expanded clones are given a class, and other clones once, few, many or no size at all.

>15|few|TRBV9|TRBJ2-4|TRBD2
CASSTLAGAKNIQYF
TGTGCCAGCAGCACACTAGCGGGAGCCAAAAACATTCAGTACTTC
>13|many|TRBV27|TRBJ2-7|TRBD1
CASSNDRVREQYF
TGTGCCAGCAGCAATGACAGGGTTCGCGAGCAGTACTTC
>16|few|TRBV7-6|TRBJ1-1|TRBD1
CASSLGTGAVNTEAFF
TGTGCCAGCAGCCTCGGGACAGGGGCCGTGAACACTGAAGCTTTCTTT
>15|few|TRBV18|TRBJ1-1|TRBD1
CASSPGTGRSTEAFF
TGTGCCAGCTCACCAGGGACAGGGAGGTCCACTGAAGCTTTCTTT
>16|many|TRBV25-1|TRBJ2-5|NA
CASSEPGAPTQETQYF
TGTGCCAGCAGTGAGCCTGGGGCACCCACCCAAGAGACCCAGTACTTC
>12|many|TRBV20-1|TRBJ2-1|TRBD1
CSARPHRGPQFF
TGCAGTGCTAGACCCCACAGGGGGCCGCAGTTCTTC
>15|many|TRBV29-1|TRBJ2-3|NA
CSVEVTGSSTDTQYF
TGCAGCGTTGAGGTGACAGGCTCTAGCACAGATACGCAGTATTTT
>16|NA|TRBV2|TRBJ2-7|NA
CASAATFLEVSYEQYF
TGTGCCAGCGCCGCTACCTTTCTCGAGGTTTCCTACGAGCAGTACTTC
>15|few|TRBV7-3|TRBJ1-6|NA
CASSLFQGKGSPLHF
TGTGCCAGCAGCTTATTCCAGGGAAAAGGATCACCCCTCCACTTT
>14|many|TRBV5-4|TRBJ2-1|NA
CASSLSQNYNEQFF
TGTGCCAGCAGCTTGTCACAGAATTACAATGAGCAGTTCTTC
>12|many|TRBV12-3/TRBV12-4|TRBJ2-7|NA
CASSLYGGEQYF
TGTGCCAGCAGTTTATATGGGGGCGAGCAGTACTTC
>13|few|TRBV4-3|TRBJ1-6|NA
CASSQGGSSPLHF
TGCGCCAGCAGCCAAGGAGGGAGTTCACCCCTCCACTTT
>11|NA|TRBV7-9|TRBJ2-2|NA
CASGISGELFF
TGTGCCAGCGGTATATCCGGGGAGCTGTTTTTT
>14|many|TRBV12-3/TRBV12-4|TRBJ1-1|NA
CASSWWSMNTEAFF
TGTGCCAGCAGTTGGTGGTCAATGAACACTGAAGCTTTCTTT
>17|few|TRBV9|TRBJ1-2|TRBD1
CASSVARGQGISYGYTF
TGTGCCAGCAGCGTAGCTAGGGGACAGGGGATCAGCTATGGCTACACCTTC
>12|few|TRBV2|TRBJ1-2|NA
CASSDSGYGYTF
TGTGCCAGCAGTGATTCGGGGTATGGCTACACCTTC
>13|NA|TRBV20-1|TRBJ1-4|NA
CSARGGQGGELFF
TGCAGTGCTAGAGGGGGCCAGGGAGGGGAACTGTTTTTT
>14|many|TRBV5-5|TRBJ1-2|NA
CASSPTGLWYGYTF
TGTGCCAGCAGCCCAACAGGGTTATGGTATGGCTACACCTTC